This is a list of T cell receptor beta chains from one sample in a study of blood T cell repertoires in COVID-19. Clones were read by immunoSEQ multiplex PCR, and TCRdb kept only the in-frame ones, dropping some. This table has 380,000 or so clones, 80% to 90% appearing once. The material sequenced was peripheral blood. The receptors were sampled from a man aged 40-49 years with acute or convalescent COVID-19. CDR3s leave out the opening cysteine and the closing phenylalanine or tryptophan. D genes are given only for firm matches.

v_call: TRBV27
d_call: NA
cdr3_aa: ASSSREGDTQY

v_call: TRBV19
d_call: TRBD1
cdr3_aa: ASSAVQGQETQY

v_call: TRBV30
d_call: TRBD1
cdr3_aa: AWSVLYNRGWGSPLH

v_call: TRBV20-1
d_call: NA
cdr3_aa: SASSLWEDSPLH

v_call: TRBV30
d_call: NA
cdr3_aa: ALDATEAF

v_call: TRBV11-2
d_call: NA
cdr3_aa: ASSLVQGSTEAF

v_call: TRBV5-1
d_call: TRBD1
cdr3_aa: ASSFDRAISYTQY

v_call: TRBV5-1
d_call: TRBD1
cdr3_aa: ASSPGQGDYGYT

v_call: TRBV4-2
d_call: TRBD2
cdr3_aa: ASSQERGAGGPTDTQY

v_call: TRBV10-3
d_call: NA
cdr3_aa: AISELSTDTQY

v_call: TRBV4-1
d_call: NA
cdr3_aa: ASSPPGIGDYGYT

v_call: TRBV4-1
d_call: NA
cdr3_aa: ASSSDGLPYEQY

v_call: TRBV10-3
d_call: NA
cdr3_aa: AISESTSLDTQY

v_call: TRBV18
d_call: NA
cdr3_aa: ASSPSGTRTMNTEAF

v_call: TRBV4-3
d_call: NA
cdr3_aa: ASSQGQGTYEQY

v_call: TRBV5-6
d_call: NA
cdr3_aa: ASSLAEATRYGYT

v_call: TRBV7-8
d_call: TRBD1
cdr3_aa: ASREQGGGEKLF

v_call: TRBV28
d_call: NA
cdr3_aa: ASSSGTNSF

v_call: TRBV7-2
d_call: TRBD1
cdr3_aa: ASSSEQGAQEGYT

v_call: TRBV2
d_call: NA
cdr3_aa: ASSIKPGDYSNQPQH

v_call: TRBV28
d_call: TRBD1
cdr3_aa: ASSFVSGGSNQPQH

v_call: TRBV5-1
d_call: NA
cdr3_aa: ASSLGSGGASENTEAF

v_call: TRBV11-2
d_call: NA
cdr3_aa: ASSSTAGTGNTIY

v_call: TRBV4-2
d_call: TRBD1
cdr3_aa: ASSQDLQGASSPLH

v_call: TRBV3-1/TRBV3-2
d_call: NA
cdr3_aa: ASSPTDIATYEQY

v_call: TRBV5-1
d_call: TRBD1
cdr3_aa: ASNRDRGGNEQF

v_call: TRBV21-1
d_call: NA
cdr3_aa: ASSPRASYNEQF

v_call: TRBV27
d_call: NA
cdr3_aa: ASSFGGGNYGYT

v_call: TRBV19
d_call: NA
cdr3_aa: ASRGKMTANYGYT

v_call: TRBV10-3
d_call: NA
cdr3_aa: AISESSGAEAF

v_call: TRBV6-2/TRBV6-3
d_call: NA
cdr3_aa: ASSNDRRTQY

v_call: TRBV5-6
d_call: NA
cdr3_aa: ASSLATGTYGYT

v_call: TRBV9
d_call: TRBD1
cdr3_aa: ASSPRQGGNTEAF

v_call: TRBV5-4
d_call: NA
cdr3_aa: ASSLDRATTNEKLF

v_call: TRBV7-3
d_call: NA
cdr3_aa: ASSLNDGQGETQY

v_call: TRBV30
d_call: NA
cdr3_aa: AWSTGIRETQY

v_call: TRBV6-2/TRBV6-3
d_call: NA
cdr3_aa: ASSYGEDSPPNEQF

v_call: TRBV6-6
d_call: NA
cdr3_aa: ASSYTAALSEGYT

v_call: TRBV27
d_call: TRBD1
cdr3_aa: AASGTGYNEQF

v_call: TRBV5-1
d_call: TRBD2
cdr3_aa: ASSLRTSGGTDTQY

v_call: TRBV9
d_call: TRBD2
cdr3_aa: ASSSGTSGGLAKNIQY

v_call: TRBV5-1
d_call: TRBD1
cdr3_aa: ASSLGAGGSTDTQY

v_call: TRBV20-1
d_call: NA
cdr3_aa: SAARNQPQH

v_call: TRBV6-6
d_call: TRBD2
cdr3_aa: ASSYPAGDQETQY

v_call: TRBV7-6
d_call: NA
cdr3_aa: ASSLARLAPYNEQF

v_call: TRBV7-2
d_call: NA
cdr3_aa: ASRPGRGETEAF

v_call: TRBV6-6
d_call: NA
cdr3_aa: ASSSEVWQGGSPLH

v_call: TRBV7-2
d_call: TRBD2
cdr3_aa: ASSLGLAGIDEQF

v_call: TRBV7-2
d_call: TRBD1
cdr3_aa: ASSPRTGGYNEQF

v_call: TRBV30
d_call: TRBD1
cdr3_aa: AWRRQGGDTQY

v_call: TRBV19
d_call: TRBD1
cdr3_aa: ASSISGTGIYEQF

v_call: TRBV10-3
d_call: NA
cdr3_aa: ATTGGQANQPQH

v_call: TRBV7-3
d_call: NA
cdr3_aa: ASSPGLYQSSYNEQF

v_call: TRBV18
d_call: TRBD1
cdr3_aa: ASSSGTVDAF

v_call: TRBV27
d_call: NA
cdr3_aa: ASSRPGATNEKLF

v_call: TRBV5-1
d_call: TRBD1
cdr3_aa: ASRRGQQNTGELF

v_call: TRBV30
d_call: NA
cdr3_aa: AWSVPSGVVVYGYT

v_call: TRBV7-9
d_call: NA
cdr3_aa: ASRAGAGGYT